Presented here are 6 T cell receptor beta chains from one specimen sequenced in a study of T-cell memory formation after mild COVID-19 (dated by TCRdb to the early 2020s). The library came from 5' RACE. This sample was sequenced with an Illumina NovaSeq 6000. TCRdb trimmed public reads at Q25 via fastp, called clones via MiXCR and kept in-frame beta chains. Each CDR3 protein appears once, grouped with its most common genes and DNA. Across this sample there are 550,000 to 700,000 distinct CDR3 sequences, with under 20% seen only once. The ten most abundant clones make up more than 10% of the sample. Input material: PBMCs or a T cell subset sorted from them (not recorded which). These receptors all come from an adult woman who had mild COVID-19 (a few samples of this study predate the infection). The sample titles of this study are shuffled in the database, so cell type and time point are left out; the donor was told from shared clones.

V is TRBV5-6 and J is TRBJ2-7, with D perhaps TRBD2 (5 bases). In germline, CDR1 is SGHDT, CDR2 YYEEEE. The V end was cut by 4 bases, the J end by 6 bases, with 8 bases between. CDR3 length: 11 residues. CDR3 sequence reads: CASSRTLEQYF. CDR3 in DNA: TGTGCCAGCAGCCGGACTCTCGAGCAGTACTTC.

The sample holds a few counts of this clonotype. This chain uses TRBV7-3 with TRBJ1-1; no clear D. This CDR3 has 13 residues. Trimming took off 5 bases at V and 4 bases at J, with 11 bases between the two ends. CDR1 and CDR2 from the germline V gene are SGHTA and FQGTGA. CDR3 bases: TGTGCCAGCAGCCCGGGAAAGTTCACTGAAGCTTTCTTT. It yields the protein CASSPGKFTEAFF. Looking up the rest from reference TRBV7-3 and TRBJ1-1 gives the full variable domain: GAGVSQTPSNKVTEKGKYVELRCDPISGHTALYWYRQSLGQGPEFLIYFQGTGAADDSGLPNDRFFAVRPEGSVSTLKIQRTERGDSAVYLCASSPGKFTEAFFGQGTRLTVV.

This clonotype was recorded a few times. The chain has TRBV27 and TRBJ2-1; 7 bases map to TRBD1. The CDR3 is 16 residues long. The trim removed 3 bases at V and 4 bases at J, leaving 9 bases unmatched. In germline, CDR1 is MNHEY, CDR2 SMNVEV (reference sequence). The chain's CDR3 is CASSFLSGQAYNEQFF. CDR3 nucleotides: TGTGCCAGCAGTTTTCTTTCTGGACAGGCGTACAATGAGCAGTTCTTC.

This clonotype was recorded a few times. The chain recombines TRBV7-9 with TRBJ2-1, with TRBD2 identical over 8 bases. Germline assignment: CDR1 SEHNR and CDR2 FQNEAQ (reference sequence). The CDR3 contains 15 residues. V was clipped by 2 bases and J by 7 bases; unmatched bases: 7. CDR3 protein: CASSLWGTRSNEQFF. The CDR3 bases are TGTGCCAGCAGCTTATGGGGGACTAGGAGTAATGAGCAGTTCTTC.

The V gene is TRBV5-6, the J gene TRBJ2-3, with 11 bases identical to TRBD2. V lost 5 bases to trimming and J lost 6 bases; unmatched junction nucleotides: 5. The CDR3 is 14 amino acids. CDR1 is SGHDT and CDR2 is YYEEEE in the germline V gene. CDR3 loop: CASSLRLAGDTQYF. CDR3 DNA: TGTGCCAGCAGTCTTAGACTAGCGGGGGATACGCAGTATTTT.

There are a few counts of this clonotype. The chain joins TRBV19 to TRBJ1-1; no reliable D call. V was trimmed by 9 bases and J by 0 bases, leaving 14 bases between them. The CDR3 is made up of 14 amino acids. Germline V CDR1 and CDR2: LNHDA, SQIVND (reference sequence). The CDR3, as DNA: TGTGCCAGCCGCATGGGGTTTCTGAACACTGAAGCTTTCTTT. Amino acid sequence: CASRMGFLNTEAFF.